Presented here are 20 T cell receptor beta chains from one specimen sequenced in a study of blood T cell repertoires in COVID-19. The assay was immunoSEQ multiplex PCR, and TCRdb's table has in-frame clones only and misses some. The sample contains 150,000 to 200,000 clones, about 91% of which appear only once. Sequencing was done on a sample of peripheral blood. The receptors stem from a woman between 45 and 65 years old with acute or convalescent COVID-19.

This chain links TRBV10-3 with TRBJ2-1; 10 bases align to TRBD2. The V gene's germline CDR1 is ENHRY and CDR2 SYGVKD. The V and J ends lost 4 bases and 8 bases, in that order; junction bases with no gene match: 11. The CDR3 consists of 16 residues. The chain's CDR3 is CAISVPASGGGDEQFF. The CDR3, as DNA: TGTGCCATCAGTGTGCCGGCTAGCGGGGGAGGGGATGAGCAGTTCTTC.

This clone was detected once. CDR3 nucleotides: TGTGCCTGGAGTGTAATCGACGAGCAGTACTTC. Protein product: CAWSVIDEQYF. The chain has TRBV30 and TRBJ2-7; no clear D gene. The CDR3 loop spans 11 amino acids. Trimming took off 0 bases at V and 5 bases at J, with 5 bases between the two ends. Per germline, CDR1 GTSNPN and CDR2 SVGIG (reference sequence). The full variable domain, in which reference TRBV30 and TRBJ2-7 provide the parts outside the CDR3, is SQTIHQWPATLVQPVGSPLSLECTVEGTSNPNLYWYRQAAGRGLQLLFYSVGIGQISSEVPQNLSASRPQDRQFILSSKKLLLSDSGFYLCAWSVIDEQYFGPGTRLTVT.

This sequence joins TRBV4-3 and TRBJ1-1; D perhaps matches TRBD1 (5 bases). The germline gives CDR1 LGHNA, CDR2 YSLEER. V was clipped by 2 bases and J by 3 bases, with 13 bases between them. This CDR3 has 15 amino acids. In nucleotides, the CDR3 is TGCGCCAGCAGCCAAAAGGTCTCGGGGGACACTGAAGCTTTCTTT. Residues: CASSQKVSGDTEAFF.

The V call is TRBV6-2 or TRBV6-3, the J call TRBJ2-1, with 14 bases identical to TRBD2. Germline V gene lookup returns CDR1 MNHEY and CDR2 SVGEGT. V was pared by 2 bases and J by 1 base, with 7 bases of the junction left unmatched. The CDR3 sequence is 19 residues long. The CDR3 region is CASSYPTSGRVGSYNEQFF. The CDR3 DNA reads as TGTGCCAGCAGTTACCCGACTAGCGGGAGGGTTGGGTCCTACAATGAGCAGTTCTTC.

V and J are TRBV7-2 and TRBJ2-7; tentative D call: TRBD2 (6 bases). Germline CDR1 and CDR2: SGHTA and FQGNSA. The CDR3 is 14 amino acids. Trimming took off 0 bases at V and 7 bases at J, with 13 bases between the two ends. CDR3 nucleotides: TGTGCCAGCAGCTTAGCGTTGCAGGGAGGAGAGCAGTACTTC. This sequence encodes CASSLALQGGEQYF.

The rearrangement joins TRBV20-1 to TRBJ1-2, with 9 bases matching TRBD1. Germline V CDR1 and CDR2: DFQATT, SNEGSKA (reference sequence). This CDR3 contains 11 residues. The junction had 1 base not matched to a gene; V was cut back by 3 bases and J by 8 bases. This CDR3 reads CSARGQGGYTF. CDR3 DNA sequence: TGCAGTGCTAGGGGACAGGGAGGCTACACCTTC.

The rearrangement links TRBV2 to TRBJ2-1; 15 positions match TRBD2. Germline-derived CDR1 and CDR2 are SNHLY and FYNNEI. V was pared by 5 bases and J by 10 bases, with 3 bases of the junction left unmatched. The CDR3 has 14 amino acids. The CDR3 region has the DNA TGTGCCAGCAGTTCCGGGACTAGCGGGAGGGAGCAGTTCTTC. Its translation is CASSSGTSGREQFF.

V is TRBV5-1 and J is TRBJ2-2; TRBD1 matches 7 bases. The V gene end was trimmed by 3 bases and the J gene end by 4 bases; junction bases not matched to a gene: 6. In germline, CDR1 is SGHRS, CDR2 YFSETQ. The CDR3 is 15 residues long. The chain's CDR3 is CASSSGTELTGELFF. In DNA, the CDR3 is TGCGCCAGCAGCTCGGGGACAGAGCTCACCGGGGAGCTGTTTTTT.

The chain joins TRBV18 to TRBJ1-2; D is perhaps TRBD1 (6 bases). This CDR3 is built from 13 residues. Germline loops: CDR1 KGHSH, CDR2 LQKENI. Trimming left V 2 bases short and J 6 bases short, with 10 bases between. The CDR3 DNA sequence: TGTGCCAGCTCACCAGGGGCAGGGGATGGCTACACCTTC. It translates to CASSPGAGDGYTF.

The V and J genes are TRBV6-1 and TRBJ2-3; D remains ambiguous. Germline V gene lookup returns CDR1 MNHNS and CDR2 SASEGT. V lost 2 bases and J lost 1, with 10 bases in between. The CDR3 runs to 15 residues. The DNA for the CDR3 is TGTGCCAGCAGTGAATTGATAGGAGGCACAGATACGCAGTATTTT. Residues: CASSELIGGTDTQYF.

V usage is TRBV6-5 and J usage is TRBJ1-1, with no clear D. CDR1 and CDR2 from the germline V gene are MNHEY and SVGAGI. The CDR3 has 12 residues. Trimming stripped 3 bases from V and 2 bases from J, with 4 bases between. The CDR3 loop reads CASSYLNTEAFF. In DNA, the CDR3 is TGTGCCAGCAGTTATCTTAACACTGAAGCTTTCTTT.

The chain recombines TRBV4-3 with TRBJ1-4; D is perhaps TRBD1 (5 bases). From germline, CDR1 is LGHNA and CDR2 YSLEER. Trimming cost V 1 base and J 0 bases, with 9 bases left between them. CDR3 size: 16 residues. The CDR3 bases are TGCGCCAGCAGCCAAGGCAGGGCTGCAACTAATGAAAAACTGTTTTTT. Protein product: CASSQGRAATNEKLFF.

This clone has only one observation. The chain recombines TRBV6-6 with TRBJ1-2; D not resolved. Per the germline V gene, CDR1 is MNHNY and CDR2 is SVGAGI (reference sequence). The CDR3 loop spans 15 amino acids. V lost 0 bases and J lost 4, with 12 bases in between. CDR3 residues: CASSYSAGLGYGYTF. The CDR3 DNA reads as TGTGCCAGCAGTTACTCCGCTGGGCTCGGCTATGGCTACACCTTC.

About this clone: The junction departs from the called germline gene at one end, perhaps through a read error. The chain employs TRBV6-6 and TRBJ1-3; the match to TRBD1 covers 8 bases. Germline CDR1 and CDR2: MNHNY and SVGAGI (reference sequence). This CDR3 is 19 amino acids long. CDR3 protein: CASSYYTLRTGKAGNTIYF. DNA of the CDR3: TGTGCCAGCAGCTACTATACCCTACGGACAGGGAAAGCTGGAAACACCATATATTTT.

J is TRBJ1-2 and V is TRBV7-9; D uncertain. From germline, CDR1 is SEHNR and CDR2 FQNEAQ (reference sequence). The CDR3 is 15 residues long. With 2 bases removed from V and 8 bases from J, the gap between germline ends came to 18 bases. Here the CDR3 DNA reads TGTGCCAGCAGCTTATTAAACAGCCCTCAGGAAGGCTACACCTTC. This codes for CASSLLNSPQEGYTF.

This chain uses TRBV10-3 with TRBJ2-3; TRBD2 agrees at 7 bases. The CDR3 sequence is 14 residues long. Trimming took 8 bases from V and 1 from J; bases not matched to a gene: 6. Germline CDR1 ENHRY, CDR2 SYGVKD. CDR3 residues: CAIGEGRGTDTQYF. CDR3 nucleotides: TGTGCCATCGGGGAGGGCCGGGGCACAGATACGCAGTATTTT.

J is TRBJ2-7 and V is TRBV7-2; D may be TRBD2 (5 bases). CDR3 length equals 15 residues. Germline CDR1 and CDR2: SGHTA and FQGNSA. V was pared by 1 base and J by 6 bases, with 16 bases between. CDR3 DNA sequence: TGTGCCAGCAGCTTAGATCGGGGAAGGATTGGCGAGCAGTACTTC. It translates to CASSLDRGRIGEQYF.

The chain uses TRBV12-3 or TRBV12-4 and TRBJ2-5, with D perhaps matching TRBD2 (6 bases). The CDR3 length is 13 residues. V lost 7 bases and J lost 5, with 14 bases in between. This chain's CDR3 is CASKMGGEETQYF. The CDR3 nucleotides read TGTGCCAGCAAGATGGGGGGTGAGGAGACCCAGTACTTC.

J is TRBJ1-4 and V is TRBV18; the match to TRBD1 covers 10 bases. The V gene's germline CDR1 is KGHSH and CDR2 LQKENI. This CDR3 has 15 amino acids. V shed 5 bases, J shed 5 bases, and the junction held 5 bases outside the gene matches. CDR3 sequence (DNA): TGTGCCAGCTCAGCCCTGGGACAGGGGAATGAAAAACTGTTTTTT. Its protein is CASSALGQGNEKLFF.

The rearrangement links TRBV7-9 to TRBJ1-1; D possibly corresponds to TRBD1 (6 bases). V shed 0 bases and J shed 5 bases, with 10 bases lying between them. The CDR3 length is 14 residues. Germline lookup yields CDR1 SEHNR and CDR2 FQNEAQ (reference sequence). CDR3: CASSLARTVTEAFF. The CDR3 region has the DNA TGTGCCAGCAGCTTAGCCCGGACAGTTACTGAAGCTTTCTTT.